The 2 T cell receptor beta chains reported below all come from one sample, sequenced in a study of cytomegalovirus exposure and HLA in healthy donors. 60 Vbeta and 13 Jbeta primers were used in PCR. Generated by immunoSEQ multiplex PCR, the TCRdb table keeps only in-frame clones and is missing some. The sample has 100,000 to 150,000 clones; more than 80% are singletons. Sequencing input: PBMCs. The receptor set was obtained from a man aged 30-40 years in good health and CMV-seropositive.

This rearrangement joins TRBV15 to TRBJ2-4, with 9 bases aligning to TRBD1. The germline V gene has CDR1 LNHNV and CDR2 YYDKDF (reference sequence). This CDR3 has 13 amino acids. J was trimmed by 8 bases and V by 3 bases; bases with no gene match: 2. The CDR3 spells CATSRDRGDIQYF. In DNA form, the CDR3 reads TGTGCCACCAGCAGGGACAGGGGAGACATTCAGTACTTC. The variable domain in full, with the rest retrieved from reference TRBV15 and TRBJ2-4, is DAMVIQNPRYQVTQFGKPVTLSCSQTLNHNVMYWYQQKSSQAPKLLFHYYDKDFNNEADTPDNFQSRRPNTSFCFLDIRSPGLGDTAMYLCATSRDRGDIQYFGAGTRLSVL.

The genes are TRBV18 and TRBJ1-2; D gene uncertain. The CDR3 is 14 residues long. V was shortened by 3 bases and J by 7 bases, with 15 bases between the two germline ends. CDR1 is KGHSH and CDR2 is LQKENI in the germline V gene. In DNA, the CDR3 is TGTGCCAGCTCACCCAAGAAAAGTTCTAGTGGCTACACCTTC. This translates into CASSPKKSSSGYTF.